The 9 T cell receptor beta chains below all came from one sample that was sequenced in a study of T cells in Graves' hyperthyroidism and ophthalmopathy (dated by TCRdb to 2018 to 2020). The method was multiplex PCR. Sequencing was carried out with an Illumina HiSeq 2000. TCR beta CDR3 regions were amplified from RNA transcripts. A first-round RT-PCR of the TCR CDR3 used the HTBI primer set with the Qiagen OneStep RT-PCR kit. TCRdb took the public reads, trimmed them with fastp at Q25, ran MiXCR for clone calling and kept in-frame beta chains. Rows merge per CDR3 protein into single entries with the most common DNA and genes. The sample table contains fewer than 300,000 distinct CDR3 sequences; only one count was recorded for roughly 15% of them. Of the sample, around 30% falls within the top ten clones. The sample was blood. These receptor sequences come from a woman between 50 and 59 years old with Graves' hyperthyroidism that later progressed to Graves' ophthalmopathy.

This chain uses TRBV19 with TRBJ1-5, with TRBD1 as a possible D gene (6 bases). The CDR3 has 15 residues. In germline, CDR1 is LNHDA, CDR2 SQIVND (reference sequence). The V end was cut by 11 bases, the J end by 1 base, with 18 bases between. CDR3 protein: CASLLRGLSNQPQHF. CDR3 coding DNA: TGTGCCTCTTTGCTCAGGGGCTTGAGCAATCAGCCCCAGCATTTT.

V gene TRBV7-6 combines with J gene TRBJ2-7; D may be TRBD2 (5 bases). The germline V and J ends were trimmed by 1 base and 7 bases, with 14 bases remaining between them. There are 14 residues in the CDR3. Germline CDR1 SGHVS, CDR2 FNYEAQ. The CDR3 here is CASSLVMRTGEQYF. The CDR3 coding sequence is TGTGCCAGCAGCTTAGTGATGAGAACGGGGGAGCAGTACTTC.

This clonotype has at least ten counts. V and J are TRBV12-5 and TRBJ2-1; D may match TRBD1 or TRBD2 (6 bases each). The CDR3 is made up of 15 amino acids. Germline lookup yields CDR1 LGHNT and CDR2 FRNRAP. The ends were cut back, 3 bases at V and 8 bases at J, with 17 bases in the middle. The CDR3 loop is CASGFGSEGGDEQFF. The CDR3 DNA sequence: TGTGCTAGTGGTTTTGGCTCCGAGGGGGGCGATGAGCAGTTCTTC.

The sample holds a few counts of this clonotype. The V and J genes are TRBV6-1 and TRBJ1-2; 7 nucleotides align to TRBD1. Per the germline V gene, CDR1 is MNHNS and CDR2 is SASEGT. The CDR3 has 14 amino acids. V trimming: 6 bases; J trimming: 3 bases; junction bases outside the gene matches: 7. The CDR3 here is CASRLTGWDYGYTF. In DNA, the CDR3 is TGTGCCAGCAGACTGACAGGGTGGGACTATGGCTACACCTTC.

This clonotype came up many times. This sequence joins TRBV2 and TRBJ2-5, with a weak D call TRBD2 (6 bases). Between the trimmed V and J ends, which lost 7 bases and 1 base, there was a span of 13 bases. Germline loops: CDR1 SNHLY, CDR2 FYNNEI. The CDR3 has 14 amino acids. The CDR3 DNA reads TGTGCCAGCACCCCCGGAGGGGTCCAAGAGACCCAGTACTTC. It encodes CASTPGGVQETQYF.

The chain uses TRBV5-1 and TRBJ1-3, with D possibly matching TRBD1 (5 bases). Germline V gene lookup returns CDR1 SGHRS and CDR2 YFSETQ. V lost 3 bases and J 1 base, leaving 20 bases between the germline ends. The CDR3 covers 18 residues. The CDR3: CASSSLPSGPSSGNTIYF. CDR3 in DNA: TGCGCCAGCAGCTCGCTCCCCTCGGGGCCCTCATCTGGAAACACCATATATTTT.

At least ten counts were recorded for this clonotype. This sequence joins TRBV20-1 and TRBJ2-1; tentatively, D is TRBD2 (6 bases). Germline V gives CDR1 DFQATT, CDR2 SNEGSKA (reference sequence). The V gene lost 8 bases and the J gene lost 6 bases, with 11 bases spanning the gap. This CDR3 is built from 11 residues. The CDR3 bases are TGCAGTTCACGGGAGCCCAATGAGCAGTTCTTC. Its translation: CSSREPNEQFF.

This clonotype came up many times. This chain uses TRBV18 with TRBJ1-5; TRBD1 is a possible D gene (5 bases). CDR1 and CDR2 from the germline V gene are KGHSH and LQKENI. CDR3 length: 15 residues. V was cut by 3 bases and J by 0 bases, with 9 bases left in between. The CDR3 loop is CASSPGAASNQPQHF. For the CDR3, the DNA is TGTGCCAGCTCACCCGGGGCAGCTAGCAATCAGCCCCAGCATTTT.

A few counts support this clonotype. The chain combines TRBV6-2 or TRBV6-3 with TRBJ1-1, with TRBD1 identical over 10 bases. Looked up from germline, CDR1 is MNHEY and CDR2 is SVGEGT. The CDR3 length is 13 residues. Germline trimming cut 6 bases from V and 4 bases from J; bases unmatched to any gene: 2. The CDR3 DNA reads as TGTGCCAGCAGGGGGACAGGGGCCACTGAAGCTTTCTTT. It translates to CASRGTGATEAFF.